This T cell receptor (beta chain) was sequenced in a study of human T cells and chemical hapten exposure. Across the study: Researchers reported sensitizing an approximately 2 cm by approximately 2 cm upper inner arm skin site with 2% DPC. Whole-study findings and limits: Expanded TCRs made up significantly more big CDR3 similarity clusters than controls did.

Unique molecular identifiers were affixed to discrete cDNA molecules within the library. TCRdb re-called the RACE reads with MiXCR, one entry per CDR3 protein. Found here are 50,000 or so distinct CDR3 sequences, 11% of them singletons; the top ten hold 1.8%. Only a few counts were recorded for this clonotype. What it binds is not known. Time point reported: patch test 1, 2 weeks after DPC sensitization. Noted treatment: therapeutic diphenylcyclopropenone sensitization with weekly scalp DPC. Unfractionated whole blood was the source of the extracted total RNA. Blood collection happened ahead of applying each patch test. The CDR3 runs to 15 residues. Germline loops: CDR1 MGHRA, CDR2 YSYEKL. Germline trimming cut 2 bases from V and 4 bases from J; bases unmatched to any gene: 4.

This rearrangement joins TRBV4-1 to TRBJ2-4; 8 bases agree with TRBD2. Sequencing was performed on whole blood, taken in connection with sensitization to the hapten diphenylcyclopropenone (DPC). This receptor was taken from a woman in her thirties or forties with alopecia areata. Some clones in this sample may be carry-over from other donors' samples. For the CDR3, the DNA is TGCGCCAGCAGCCAAACGGGACTAGGAAAAAACATTCAGTACTTC. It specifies CASSQTGLGKNIQYF.